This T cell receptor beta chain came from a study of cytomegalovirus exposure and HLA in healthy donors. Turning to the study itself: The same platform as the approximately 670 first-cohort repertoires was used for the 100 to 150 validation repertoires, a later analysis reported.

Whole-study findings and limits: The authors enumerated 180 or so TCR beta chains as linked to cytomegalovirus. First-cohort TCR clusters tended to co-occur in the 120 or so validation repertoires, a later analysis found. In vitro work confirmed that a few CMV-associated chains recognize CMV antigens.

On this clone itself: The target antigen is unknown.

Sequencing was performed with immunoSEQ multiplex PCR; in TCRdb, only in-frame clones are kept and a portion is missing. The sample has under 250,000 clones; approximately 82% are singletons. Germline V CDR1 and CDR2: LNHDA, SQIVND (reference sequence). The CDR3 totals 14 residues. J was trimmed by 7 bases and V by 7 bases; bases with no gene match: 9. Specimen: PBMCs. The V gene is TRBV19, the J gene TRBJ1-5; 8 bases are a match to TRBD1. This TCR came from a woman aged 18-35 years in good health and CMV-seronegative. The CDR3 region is CASKNDRGRQPQHF. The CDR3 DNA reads TGTGCCAGTAAAAATGACAGGGGAAGACAGCCCCAGCATTTT.